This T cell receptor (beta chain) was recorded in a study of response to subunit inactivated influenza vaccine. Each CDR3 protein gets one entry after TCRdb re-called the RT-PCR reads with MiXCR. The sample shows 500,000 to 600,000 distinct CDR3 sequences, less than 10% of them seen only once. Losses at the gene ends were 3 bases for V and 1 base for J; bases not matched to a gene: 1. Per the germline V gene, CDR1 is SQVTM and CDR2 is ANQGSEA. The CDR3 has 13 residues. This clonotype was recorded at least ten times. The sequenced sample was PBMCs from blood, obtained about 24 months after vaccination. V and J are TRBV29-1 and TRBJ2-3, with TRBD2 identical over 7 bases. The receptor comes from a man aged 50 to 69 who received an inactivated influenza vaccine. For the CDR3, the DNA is TGCAGCGTTGAGGCGGGGGGCACAGATACGCAGTATTTT. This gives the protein CSVEAGGTDTQYF.